The 13 T cell receptor beta chains below come from one sample, sequenced in a study of blood T cell repertoires in COVID-19. Repertoires were generated with immunoSEQ multiplex PCR, while TCRdb's copy carries only in-frame clones and drops some. The sample yields under 200,000 clones, approximately 88% seen once. The source material was peripheral blood. The receptors derive from a woman in her sixties with acute or convalescent COVID-19.

The chain recombines TRBV27 with TRBJ2-3; TRBD2 matches 9 bases. CDR3 length: 18 residues. Germline loops: CDR1 MNHEY, CDR2 SMNVEV (reference sequence). Trimming at V came to 0 bases and at J to 0 bases, leaving 7 bases not matched to a gene. The CDR3 DNA is TGTGCCAGCAGTTTATCGATCGCTAGCGGGGTGAGCACAGATACGCAGTATTTT. Amino acids: CASSLSIASGVSTDTQYF.

The chain is built from TRBV9 and TRBJ1-4, with D possibly being TRBD1 (5 bases). Germline-derived CDR1 and CDR2 are SGDLS and YYNGEE. CDR3 length: 15 amino acids. The V gene lost 0 bases and the J gene lost 5 bases, with 11 bases spanning the gap. The CDR3 sequence is CASSVEGRANEKLFF. As DNA, the CDR3 is TGTGCCAGCAGCGTAGAGGGCAGGGCGAATGAAAAACTGTTTTTT.

V usage is TRBV25-1 and J usage is TRBJ2-1, with 12 bases aligning to TRBD2. V shed 5 bases and J 7 bases; nucleotides not matched to a gene: 9. Germline V gives CDR1 MGHDK, CDR2 SYGVNS. The CDR3 length is 16 residues. Written as DNA, the CDR3 is TGTGCCAGCAGTTATCCTAGCGGGGGGGCCGGAAATGAGCAGTTCTTC. Amino acids: CASSYPSGGAGNEQFF.

The genes are TRBV18 and TRBJ1-1, with TRBD1 identical over 8 bases. The V gene's germline CDR1 is KGHSH and CDR2 LQKENI. The CDR3 has 16 amino acids. With V trimmed by 3 bases and J by 0 bases, 6 bases remained unmatched. The CDR3: CASSPPRGQMNTEAFF. The CDR3 DNA reads TGTGCCAGCTCACCCCCCAGGGGGCAAATGAACACTGAAGCTTTCTTT.

The V gene is TRBV18, the J gene TRBJ2-7, with D possibly being TRBD1 (5 bases). CDR3 length: 13 residues. CDR1 is KGHSH and CDR2 is LQKENI in the germline V gene. Trimming cost V 3 bases and J 3 bases, with 9 bases left between them. CDR3 in DNA: TGTGCCAGCTCACCGACAGTTTTCTACGAGCAGTACTTC. This codes for CASSPTVFYEQYF.

The chain carries TRBV5-5 and TRBJ1-2; tentatively, D is TRBD1 (6 bases). V gave up 0 bases and J gave up 6 bases, with 15 bases separating them. CDR3 length: 15 amino acids. The germline V gene encodes CDR1 SGHKS and CDR2 YYEKEE (reference sequence). CDR3 bases: TGTGCCAGCAGCTTGGTTGGCAGGGGTTTAGATGGCTACACCTTC. This encodes CASSLVGRGLDGYTF. Full variable domain (missing parts from reference TRBV5-5 and TRBJ1-2): DAGVTQSPTHLIKTRGQQVTLRCSPISGHKSVSWYQQVLGQGPQFIFQYYEKEERGRGNFPDRFSARQFPNYSSELNVNALLLGDSALYLCASSLVGRGLDGYTFGSGTRLTVV.

This clone was observed once. This chain connects TRBV27 to TRBJ2-7, with 11 positions matching TRBD2. The CDR3 totals 14 residues. V was pared by 10 bases and J by 1 base, with 6 bases of the junction left unmatched. Germline V lookup: CDR1 MNHEY, CDR2 SMNVEV (reference sequence). The CDR3 DNA sequence: TGTGCCACCTCGACTAGCGGGGATTCCTACGAGCAGTACTTC. It translates to CATSTSGDSYEQYF.

The chain combines TRBV5-1 with TRBJ1-2, with 7 nucleotides matching TRBD1. J gave up 2 bases and V 4 bases, and 8 bases lay outside the gene matches. This CDR3 spans 15 amino acids. Germline V gene data show CDR1 as SGHRS and CDR2 as YFSETQ. CDR3 bases: TGCGCCAGCAGCCTAGTCCTGACAGGGAACTATGGCTACACCTTC. Translated: CASSLVLTGNYGYTF.

This clone was observed a handful of times. The chain employs TRBV7-8 and TRBJ1-4; 7 nucleotides match TRBD1. The germline V gene encodes CDR1 SGHVS and CDR2 FQNEAQ. Unmatched junction bases numbered 7, after V lost 5 bases and J lost 7 bases. CDR3 length equals 14 residues. The DNA of the CDR3 is TGTGCCAGCAGCGCCTACGACAGGGCTGAAAAACTGTTTTTT. Its translation: CASSAYDRAEKLFF.

CDR3 residues: CASSDRGADNQPQHF. DNA for the CDR3: TGTGCCAGCAGTGACCGGGGAGCGGACAATCAGCCCCAGCATTTT. The chain employs TRBV6-2 or TRBV6-3 and TRBJ1-5, with unresolved D. V lost 5 bases and J lost 3, with 14 bases in between. The V gene's germline CDR1 is MNHEY and CDR2 SVGEGT. The CDR3 is 15 residues long.

The rearrangement uses TRBV7-9 and TRBJ2-1, with no clear D. V was pared by 1 base and J by 0 bases, with 7 bases between. CDR1 and CDR2 from the germline V gene are SEHNR and FQNEAQ (reference sequence). The CDR3 is 15 amino acids. CDR3 region: CASSLVSSSYNEQFF. CDR3 in DNA: TGTGCCAGCAGCTTAGTCTCCTCCTCCTACAATGAGCAGTTCTTC.

The chain recombines TRBV11-3 with TRBJ2-1, with D tentatively TRBD1 (5 bases). CDR3 length: 16 amino acids. Germline V gene sequence: CDR1 SGHNT, CDR2 YENEEA. V lost 1 base to trimming and J lost 1 base, with 11 bases between them. The CDR3 region has the DNA TGTGCCAGCAGCTTAGGTCCTAGGGGATCCTACAATGAGCAGTTCTTC. Encoded protein: CASSLGPRGSYNEQFF.

The rearrangement links TRBV29-1 to TRBJ1-1, with a weak D call TRBD1 (5 bases). This CDR3 has 14 amino acids. Per the germline V gene, CDR1 is SQVTM and CDR2 is ANQGSEA. The V end lost 5 bases, the J end lost 1 base, and 14 bases lay between the germline ends. CDR3 nucleotides: TGCAGCGTTTACGAGACAGCCGCGAACACTGAAGCTTTCTTT. Protein: CSVYETAANTEAFF. The whole variable domain, filled in from reference TRBV29-1 and TRBJ1-1, reads SAVISQKPSRDICQRGTSLTIQCQVDSQVTMMFWYRQQPGQSLTLIATANQGSEATYESGFVIDKFPISRPNLTFSTLTVSNMSPEDSSIYLCSVYETAANTEAFFGQGTRLTVV.